This T cell receptor (beta chain) is drawn from a study of tumor and adjacent non-tumor tissue in lung cancer. About the study: On average, productive TCRbeta reads reached about 4.17 million per sample. General study findings and limits: Compared with tumor, normal lung showed significantly lower TCR diversity. Tumor TCR diversity, when higher, was linked to shorter survival.

To note about this clonotype: The antigen is undetermined. The junction does not match germline at one end; this may be a read error.

RNA was extracted from bulk tissue without any cell sorting. Between August and November 2014, newly diagnosed, chemotherapy-naive lung cancer patients underwent thoracic surgery in China. The CDR3 totals 13 residues. Germline V lookup: CDR1 MNHNS, CDR2 SASEGT. TCRbeta libraries were built with three rounds of nested PCR, modified from ARM-PCR. TCRdb processed the multiplex PCR reads anew with MiXCR; each CDR3 protein has one entry. Here the sample spans around 70,000 distinct CDR3 sequences, about three quarters being singletons. The rearrangement uses TRBV6-1 and TRBJ2-1; perhaps TRBD1 as D (5 bases). This clonotype was sampled from a man aged 55 to 70 with non-small cell lung cancer. The source material was lung tumor tissue. CDR3 sequence (DNA): TGTGTCAGCAGCACGACAGAGTACAATGAGAAGTTCTTC. Translation gives CVSSTTEYNEKFF.